The present entry profiles one T cell receptor (beta chain) with its context. The J segment lost 3 bases and the V segment lost 6 bases, leaving 17 bases of the junction unmatched. This CDR3 spans 19 amino acids. This table comes from immunoSEQ multiplex PCR, and its TCRdb copy is limited to in-frame clones, with some not included. The top ten hold around 9.3% of the sample, which has fewer than 250,000 clones, about four fifths seen once. The entry originates in a study of blood T cell repertoires in COVID-19. The overall study: PBMCs, B-cell-depleted T cells, or T cells were the source of the cDNA or gDNA that made up the material.

The receptor was isolated from a woman aged 80 or over with acute or convalescent COVID-19. The sequencing input was peripheral blood. The chain is built from TRBV23-1 and TRBJ2-6; 7 bases are shared with TRBD2. TRBV23-1 is an ORF for which the function is uncertain. The CDR3 loop is CASSPPRGVFACGANVLTF. In DNA, the CDR3 is TGCGCCAGCAGCCCTCCTCGGGGGGTTTTTGCTTGTGGGGCCAACGTCCTGACTTTC.